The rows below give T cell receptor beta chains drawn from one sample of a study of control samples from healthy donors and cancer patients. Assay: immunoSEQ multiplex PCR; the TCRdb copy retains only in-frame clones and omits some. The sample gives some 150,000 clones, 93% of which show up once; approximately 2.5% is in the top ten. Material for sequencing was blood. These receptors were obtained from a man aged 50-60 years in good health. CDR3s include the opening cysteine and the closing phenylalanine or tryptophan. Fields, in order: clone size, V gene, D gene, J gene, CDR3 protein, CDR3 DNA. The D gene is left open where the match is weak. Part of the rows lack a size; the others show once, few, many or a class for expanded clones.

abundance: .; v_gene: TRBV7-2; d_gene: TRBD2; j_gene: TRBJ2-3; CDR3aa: CASSFGLVADTQYF; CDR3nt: TGTGCCAGCAGCTTCGGACTAGTGGCAGATACGCAGTATTTT
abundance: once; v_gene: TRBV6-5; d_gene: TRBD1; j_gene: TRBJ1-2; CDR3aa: CASSKTGAGGYTF; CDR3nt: TGTGCCAGCAGTAAGACAGGGGCTGGTGGCTACACCTTC
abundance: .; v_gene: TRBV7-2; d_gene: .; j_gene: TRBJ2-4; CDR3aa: CASSPGLSSMALAKNIQYF; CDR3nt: TGTGCCAGCAGCCCCGGCCTATCATCGATGGCTCTAGCCAAAAACATTCAGTACTTC
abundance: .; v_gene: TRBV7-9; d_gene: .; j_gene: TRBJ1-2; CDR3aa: CASSAAASYGYTF; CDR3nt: TGTGCCAGCAGCGCGGCGGCCTCCTATGGCTACACCTTC
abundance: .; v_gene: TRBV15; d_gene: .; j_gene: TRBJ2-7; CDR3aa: CATIFPGQGRGVQYF; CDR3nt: TGTGCCACTATATTCCCGGGACAAGGAAGAGGCGTGCAGTACTTC
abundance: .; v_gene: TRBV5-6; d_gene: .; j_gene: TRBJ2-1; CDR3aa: CASSLAGGRVGDEQFF; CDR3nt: TGTGCCAGCAGCTTGGCCGGCGGGCGGGTCGGGGATGAGCAGTTCTTC
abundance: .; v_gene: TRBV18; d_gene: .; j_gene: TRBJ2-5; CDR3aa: CAGGEGETQYF; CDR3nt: TGTGCCGGTGGTGAAGGGGAGACCCAGTACTTC
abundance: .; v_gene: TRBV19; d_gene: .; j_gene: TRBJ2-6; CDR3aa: CASSADGLGRGANVLTF; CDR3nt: TGTGCCAGTAGTGCGGACGGTCTGGGTAGAGGGGCCAACGTCCTGACTTTC
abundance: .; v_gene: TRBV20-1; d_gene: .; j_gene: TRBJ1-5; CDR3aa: CSARGQQPQHF; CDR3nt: TGCAGTGCTAGAGGACAGCAGCCCCAGCATTTT
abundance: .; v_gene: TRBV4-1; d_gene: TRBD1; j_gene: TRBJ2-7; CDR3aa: CASSLREGASAYEQYF; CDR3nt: TGCGCCAGCAGCCTCCGAGAGGGGGCATCCGCCTACGAGCAGTACTTC
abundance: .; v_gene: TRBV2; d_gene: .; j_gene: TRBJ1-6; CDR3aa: CATRQYPNSPLHF; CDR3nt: TGTGCCACCCGACAGTACCCTAATTCACCCCTCCACTTT
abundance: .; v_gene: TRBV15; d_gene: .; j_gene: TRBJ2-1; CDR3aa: CATSREARDSEQFF; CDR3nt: TGTGCCACCAGCAGGGAGGCTAGGGATAGCGAGCAGTTCTTC
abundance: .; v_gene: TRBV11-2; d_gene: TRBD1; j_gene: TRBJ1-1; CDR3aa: CASSLVGRGRTEAFF; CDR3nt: TGTGCCAGCAGCTTAGTTGGCAGGGGGCGGACTGAAGCTTTCTTT
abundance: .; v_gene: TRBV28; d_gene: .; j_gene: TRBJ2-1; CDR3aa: CASSPNPGGGSNEQFF; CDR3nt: TGTGCCAGCAGCCCTAATCCAGGGGGGGGTTCCAATGAGCAGTTCTTC
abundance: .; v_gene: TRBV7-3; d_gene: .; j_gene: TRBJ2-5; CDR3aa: CASSLMDSRDGTQYF; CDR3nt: TGTGCCAGCAGCTTAATGGACAGCCGAGATGGGACCCAGTACTTC
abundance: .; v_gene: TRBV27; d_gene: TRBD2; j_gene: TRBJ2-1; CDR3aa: CASSLTPSLLAGYHNEQFF; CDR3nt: TGTGCCAGCAGTTTAACGCCATCTCTACTAGCGGGTTATCACAATGAGCAGTTCTTC